This T cell receptor (beta chain) was identified in a study of OX40 agonist ivuxolimab in advanced cancers. The study, taken as a whole, reports: Some of the nonresponding patients also showed low levels of normalized T-cell clonal expansion. Partial responders at 0.1-3.0 mg/kg showed near-lowest clonal expansion.

With V trimmed by 5 bases and J by 5 bases, 17 bases remained unmatched. Germline CDR1 is SGHNT and CDR2 is YENEEA. The CDR3 is 18 amino acids. TCRdb keeps only in-frame clones here, not all; method: immunoSEQ multiplex PCR. Here the sample spans about 86,000 clones, 91% being singletons. This clone was detected only once. Antigen specificity is unknown. The chain combines TRBV11-3 with TRBJ2-5; 10 bases agree with TRBD1. This TCR was sampled from an adult with an advanced solid tumor such as melanoma, head and neck, liver or kidney cancer. Sequencing was performed on CD4+ or CD8+ T cells sorted from blood, taken in a trial of the OX40 agonist ivuxolimab. The CDR3 DNA reads TGTGCCAGCAGCCATAGGGACAGGGGAATGCTGTTTGGGGAGACCCAGTACTTC. Its translation is CASSHRDRGMLFGETQYF.